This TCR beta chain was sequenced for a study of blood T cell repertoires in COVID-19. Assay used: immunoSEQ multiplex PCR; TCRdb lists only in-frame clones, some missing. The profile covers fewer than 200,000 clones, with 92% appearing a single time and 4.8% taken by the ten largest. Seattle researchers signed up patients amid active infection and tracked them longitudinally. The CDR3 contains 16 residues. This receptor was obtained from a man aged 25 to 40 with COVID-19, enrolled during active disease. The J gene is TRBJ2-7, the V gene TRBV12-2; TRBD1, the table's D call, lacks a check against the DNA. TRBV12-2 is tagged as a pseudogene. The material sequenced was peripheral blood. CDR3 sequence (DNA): TGTGCAAGTCGCTTAGTCTCCACAGGGCCCCCCTACGAGCAGTACTTC. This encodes CASRLVSTGPPYEQYF.